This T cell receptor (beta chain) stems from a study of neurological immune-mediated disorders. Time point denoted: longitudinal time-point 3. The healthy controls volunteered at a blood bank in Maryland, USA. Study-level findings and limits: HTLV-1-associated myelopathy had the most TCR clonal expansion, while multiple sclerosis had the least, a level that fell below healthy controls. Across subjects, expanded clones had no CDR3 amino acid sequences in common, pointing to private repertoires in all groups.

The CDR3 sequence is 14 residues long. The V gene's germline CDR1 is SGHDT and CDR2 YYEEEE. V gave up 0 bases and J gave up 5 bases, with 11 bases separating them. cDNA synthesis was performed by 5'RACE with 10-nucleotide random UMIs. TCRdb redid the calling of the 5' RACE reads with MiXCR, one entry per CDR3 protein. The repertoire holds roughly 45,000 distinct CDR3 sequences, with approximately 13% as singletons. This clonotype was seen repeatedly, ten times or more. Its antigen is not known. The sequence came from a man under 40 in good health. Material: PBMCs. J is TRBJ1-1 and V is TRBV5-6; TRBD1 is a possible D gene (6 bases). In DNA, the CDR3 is TGTGCCAGCAGCTTGGGCGGGGGGCGGACTGAAGCTTTCTTT. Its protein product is CASSLGGGRTEAFF.